A selection of T cell receptor beta chains follows, all from one sample in a study of cytomegalovirus exposure and HLA in healthy donors. Assay used: immunoSEQ multiplex PCR; TCRdb lists only in-frame clones, some missing. The top ten hold roughly 8.3% of the sample, which has about 91,000 clones, more than 75% seen once. The material sequenced was PBMCs. These receptor sequences come from a man in his thirties or forties in good health and CMV-seropositive. Each CDR3 is given with its conserved first and last residue. A D gene is named only where the DNA matches it firmly. The listing skips clone size in some rows; elsewhere it reads once, few, many or a size class.

TRBJ2-7,NA,TRBV27,NA,TGTGCCAGCAGTTTGGGGGCGACTGGTGCCACGGGGGAGCAGTACTTC,CASSLGATGATGEQYF
TRBJ2-1,NA,TRBV14,once,TGTGCCAGCAGCCGGACTATTACTGAGCAGTTCTTC,CASSRTITEQFF
TRBJ2-2,TRBD2,TRBV2,once,TGTGCCAGCAGGCCGGGAGGGGCCCTGAACACCGGGGAGCTGTTTTTT,CASRPGGALNTGELFF
TRBJ1-4,NA,TRBV5-4,NA,TGTGCCAGCAGCTTGGCGGGGTCTAATGAAAAACTGTTTTTT,CASSLAGSNEKLFF
TRBJ1-5,NA,TRBV15,NA,TGTGCCACAAAAGGCGGAGGGTACCAGCCCCAGCATTTT,CATKGGGYQPQHF
TRBJ2-2,NA,TRBV5-4,NA,TGTGCCAGCAGCTTCGGGGGGCGTTTCGCAGAGAACACCGGGGAGCTGTTTTTT,CASSFGGRFAENTGELFF
TRBJ1-1,NA,TRBV28,NA,TGTGCCAGCAGCACTGCGGGGGGGGTGGTGAACACTGAAGCTTTCTTT,CASSTAGGVVNTEAFF
TRBJ2-3,NA,TRBV6-1,NA,TGTGCCAGTGGGGATGGAGGGTGGGATACGCAGTATTTT,CASGDGGWDTQYF
TRBJ2-7,TRBD1,TRBV19,NA,TGTGCCACGGGGACAGTTTACTCCTACGAGCAGTACTTC,CATGTVYSYEQYF
TRBJ1-1,NA,TRBV18,NA,TGTGCCAGCTCACCTCGAAAGGGAGGGGATTTCGCCACTGAAGCTTTCTTT,CASSPRKGGDFATEAFF
TRBJ2-7,NA,TRBV19,NA,TGTGCCAGTAGTATAACAGGGACCTCCTACGAGCAGTACTTC,CASSITGTSYEQYF
TRBJ2-7,TRBD2,TRBV7-8,NA,TGTGCCAGCAGCTTCGGGAGGGCATCGTTCGAGCAGTACTTC,CASSFGRASFEQYF
TRBJ2-1,NA,TRBV7-7,NA,TGTGCTAGCAGCTTAGTGAGGGACAATGAGCAGTTCTTC,CASSLVRDNEQFF